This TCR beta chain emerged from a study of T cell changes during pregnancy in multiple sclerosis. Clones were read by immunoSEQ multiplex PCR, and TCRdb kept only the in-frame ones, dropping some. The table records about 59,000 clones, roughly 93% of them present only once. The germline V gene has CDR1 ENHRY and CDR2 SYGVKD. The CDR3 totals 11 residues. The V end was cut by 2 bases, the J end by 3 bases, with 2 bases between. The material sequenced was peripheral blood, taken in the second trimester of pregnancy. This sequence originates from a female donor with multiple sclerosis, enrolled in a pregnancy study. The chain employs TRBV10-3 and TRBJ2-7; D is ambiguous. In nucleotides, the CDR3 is TGTGCCATCAGTGAGCTCTACGAGCAGTACTTC. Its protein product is CAISELYEQYF.